This record concerns one T cell receptor (beta chain) sequence. What it binds is not known. The CDR3 spans 14 residues. Between the trimmed V and J ends, which lost 5 bases and 9 bases, there was a span of 17 bases. Germline V CDR1 and CDR2: SGHAT, FQNNGV. Broader study findings: The larger-cohort validation was restricted to a single TCR beta V-J rearrangement rather than whole repertoires.

TCRdb used MiXCR to reprocess the 5' RACE reads, holding one entry per CDR3 protein. The repertoire includes approximately 60,000 distinct CDR3 sequences, 25% to 30% of them detected once, and approximately 3.3% sits in the top ten. The source material was tumor-infiltrating memory CD4+ T cells sorted from the breast tumor. The subset is: memory CD4+ T cells, CD4+CD45RO+CD25-. V is TRBV11-2 and J is TRBJ2-1; no clear D. The receptor's source is a female donor with breast cancer. The CDR3 DNA follows: TGTGCCAGCAGCGGCGTCTTCGGTACTTTTGAGCAGTTCTTC. This codes for CASSGVFGTFEQFF.